Following are 20 T cell receptor beta chains from one sample sequenced in a study of blood T cell repertoires in COVID-19. Assay: immunoSEQ multiplex PCR; the TCRdb copy retains only in-frame clones and omits some. The sample consists of approximately 100,000 clones, 85% to 90% of them appearing once. Sequencing was done on a sample of peripheral blood. Every receptor here comes from a woman in her seventies with acute or convalescent COVID-19.

This chain links TRBV4-1 with TRBJ1-1, with 9 bases matching TRBD1. The germline V gene has CDR1 MGHRA and CDR2 YSYEKL. Trimming removed 2 bases from V and 5 bases from J; junction bases left unmatched: 6. CDR3 length equals 15 residues. CDR3 sequence reads: CASSQHRGLGTEAFF. CDR3 DNA sequence: TGCGCCAGCAGCCAACACAGGGGGCTTGGAACTGAAGCTTTCTTT.

This clone was counted only a few times. The CDR3 nucleotides are TGCAGTGCTATCAGGGGGGAGACCCAGTACTTC. It specifies CSAIRGETQYF. V usage is TRBV20-1 and J usage is TRBJ2-5; TRBD1 matches at 7 bases. The V gene's germline CDR1 is DFQATT and CDR2 SNEGSKA (reference sequence). The CDR3 consists of 11 residues. The ends lost 4 bases at V and 5 bases at J; junction bases unmatched: 1.

The rearrangement links TRBV30 to TRBJ1-5, with D possibly being TRBD1 (5 bases). The length of the CDR3 is 15 residues. Germline V gives CDR1 GTSNPN, CDR2 SVGIG (reference sequence). The V and J ends lost 1 base and 7 bases respectively, with 17 bases between them. CDR3: CAWSEGLQGGQPQHF. Written as DNA, the CDR3 is TGTGCCTGGAGTGAGGGGCTCCAAGGTGGGCAGCCCCAGCATTTT.

This chain uses TRBV18 with TRBJ1-1; a possible D gene is TRBD1 (5 bases). Germline CDR1 reads KGHSH; CDR2 reads LQKENI. The CDR3 runs 13 residues. V dropped 2 bases and J dropped 3 bases, with 7 bases sitting between them. The CDR3 here is CASSPMTDTEAFF. The CDR3, as DNA: TGTGCCAGCTCACCAATGACAGACACTGAAGCTTTCTTT.

This clone was counted a single time. The chain links TRBV6-1 to TRBJ1-6; TRBD1 is a possible D gene (5 bases). The germline gives CDR1 MNHNS, CDR2 SASEGT. The V and J ends lost 2 bases and 10 bases respectively, with 12 bases between them. CDR3 length equals 14 residues. The CDR3 loop reads CASSERGGESPLHF. As DNA, the CDR3 is TGTGCCAGCAGTGAAAGGGGCGGGGAGTCACCCCTCCACTTT.

The rearrangement joins TRBV5-1 to TRBJ2-3; possibly TRBD1 for D (8 bases). In germline, CDR1 is SGHRS, CDR2 YFSETQ. V was pared by 5 bases and J by 6 bases, with 16 bases between. The CDR3 sequence is 14 residues long. CDR3 protein: CASRATGEGDTQYF. CDR3 sequence (DNA): TGCGCCAGCAGGGCGACAGGGGAGGGGGATACGCAGTATTTT.

J is TRBJ1-2 and V is TRBV9; TRBD1 aligns across 7 bases. In germline, CDR1 is SGDLS, CDR2 YYNGEE. CDR3 length: 14 residues. After removal of 4 bases from V and 4 bases from J, the junction contained 7 bases not matched to a gene. The CDR3 DNA reads as TGTGCCAGCAGCATAGGGGGCGCGGTCTATGGCTACACCTTC. It yields the protein CASSIGGAVYGYTF.

The J gene is TRBJ2-2, the V gene TRBV7-2, with 7 bases lining up with TRBD2. CDR1 is SGHTA, CDR2 FQGNSA, per germline. This CDR3 spans 14 amino acids. The junction had 10 bases not matched to a gene; V was cut back by 8 bases and J by 7 bases. CDR3 region: CASFLGGPIGELFF. The CDR3, as DNA: TGTGCCAGCTTCCTGGGAGGGCCTATCGGGGAGCTGTTTTTT.

This clone was counted a single time. The rearrangement links TRBV7-6 to TRBJ2-7, with D perhaps TRBD1 (6 bases). The length of the CDR3 is 22 residues. The V and J ends lost 3 bases and 4 bases respectively, with 37 bases between them. The V gene's germline CDR1 is SGHVS and CDR2 FNYEAQ. The CDR3 reads CASSFVPGEWVYGTPNLYEQYV. CDR3 sequence (DNA): TGTGCCAGCAGCTTTGTCCCAGGTGAGTGGGTTTACGGGACACCTAACCTGTACGAGCAGTACGTC.

This chain joins TRBV6-2 or TRBV6-3 and TRBJ1-2; maybe TRBD1 (5 bases). V shed 2 bases and J shed 2 bases, with 12 bases lying between them. This CDR3 has 15 residues. Germline lookup yields CDR1 MNHEY and CDR2 SVGEGT. CDR3 residues: CASSYQAGLNYGYTF. CDR3 in DNA: TGTGCCAGCAGTTACCAGGCAGGGCTCAACTATGGCTACACCTTC.

This clone was observed once. The chain joins TRBV5-1 to TRBJ2-5, with TRBD1 as a possible D gene (5 bases). Per germline, CDR1 SGHRS and CDR2 YFSETQ. Trimming stripped 3 bases from V and 5 bases from J, with 11 bases between. The CDR3 extends over 13 amino acids. In DNA, the CDR3 is TGCGCCAGCAGCTCGTCAGGGATTGAGACCCAGTACTTC. This translates into CASSSSGIETQYF.

The chain carries TRBV7-8 and TRBJ1-2, with a weak D call TRBD1 (5 bases). Germline V gene data show CDR1 as SGHVS and CDR2 as FQNEAQ. Trimming removed 5 bases at V and 7 bases at J, with 17 bases between. This CDR3 spans 14 amino acids. The CDR3 nucleotides are TGTGCCAGCAGCCGAGACGCGGGGGTCTCTGGCTACACCTTC. Protein sequence: CASSRDAGVSGYTF. Supplemented by reference TRBV7-8 and TRBJ1-2, the full variable domain reads GAGVSQSPRYKVAKRGQDVALRCDPISGHVSLFWYQQALGQGPEFLTYFQNEAQLDKSGLPSDRFFAERPEGSVSTLKIQRTQQEDSAVYLCASSRDAGVSGYTFGSGTRLTVV.

The chain uses TRBV7-2 and TRBJ1-1; the D is unclear. The CDR3 length is 14 residues. The germline CDR1 and CDR2 sequences are SGHTA and FQGNSA. Trimming cost V 1 base and J 1 base, with 7 bases left between them. The DNA of the CDR3 is TGTGCCAGCAGCTTAGTTCCAGAGAACACTGAAGCTTTCTTT. Translating it yields CASSLVPENTEAFF.

This chain joins TRBV19 and TRBJ2-5; D is possibly TRBD2 (6 bases). The germline gives CDR1 LNHDA, CDR2 SQIVND (reference sequence). The CDR3 is made up of 15 amino acids. Trimming cost V 4 bases and J 2 bases, with 14 bases left between them. The CDR3 DNA follows: TGTGCCAGTAGTACGGGGGTATGGGGTCAAGAGACCCAGTACTTC. It specifies CASSTGVWGQETQYF.

The table lists this clone with a count of one. The chain is built from TRBV2 and TRBJ2-3; TRBD2 matches 7 bases. This CDR3 has 14 residues. Germline CDR1 SNHLY, CDR2 FYNNEI. V lost 6 bases, J lost 0 bases, and 3 bases stayed unmatched. The CDR3 nucleotides read TGTGCCAGCAGATGGGGGGGAAGCACAGATACGCAGTATTTT. It specifies CASRWGGSTDTQYF.

This clone was detected only a few times. CDR3 amino acids: CAIGTGTNYGYTF. The CDR3 DNA sequence: TGTGCCATCGGGACAGGGACTAACTATGGCTACACCTTC. This rearrangement joins TRBV10-3 to TRBJ1-2; 9 bases are shared with TRBD1. J lost 0 bases, V lost 8 bases, and 1 base had no gene match. The CDR3 totals 13 residues. Germline CDR1 ENHRY, CDR2 SYGVKD.

The rearrangement uses TRBV25-1 and TRBJ2-1, with no clear D. The CDR3 extends over 12 amino acids. Looked up from germline, CDR1 is MGHDK and CDR2 is SYGVNS. The V gene lost 2 bases and the J gene lost 3 bases, with 2 bases spanning the gap. Written as DNA, the CDR3 is TGTGCCAGCAGTGAACGCTACAATGAGCAGTTCTTC. Amino acid sequence: CASSERYNEQFF.

The chain carries TRBV27 and TRBJ2-7; 11 nucleotides align to TRBD2. Losses at the gene ends were 9 bases for V and 3 bases for J; bases not matched to a gene: 7. The CDR3 sequence is 14 residues long. Germline CDR1 and CDR2: MNHEY and SMNVEV (reference sequence). This CDR3 reads CARRLAGRFYEQYV. The CDR3 DNA is TGTGCCAGGAGACTAGCGGGACGATTCTACGAGCAGTACGTC.

The chain employs TRBV4-3 and TRBJ1-4, with D perhaps TRBD1 (6 bases). The CDR3 totals 18 residues. Per the germline V gene, CDR1 is LGHNA and CDR2 is YSLEER. Trimming stripped 1 base from V and 5 bases from J, with 20 bases between. CDR3 loop: CASSQGLLQGLKNEKLFF. CDR3 sequence (DNA): TGCGCCAGCAGCCAAGGTTTACTCCAGGGGCTTAAAAATGAAAAACTGTTTTTT.

This chain links TRBV29-1 with TRBJ1-2, with D maybe TRBD1 (5 bases). Germline V gene lookup returns CDR1 SQVTM and CDR2 ANQGSEA. Trimming took off 4 bases at V and 9 bases at J, with 18 bases between the two ends. CDR3 size: 13 residues. The CDR3 DNA sequence: TGCAGCGTTGGGGGAGGGGCGGCTTGGAGCTACACCTTC. This encodes CSVGGGAAWSYTF.